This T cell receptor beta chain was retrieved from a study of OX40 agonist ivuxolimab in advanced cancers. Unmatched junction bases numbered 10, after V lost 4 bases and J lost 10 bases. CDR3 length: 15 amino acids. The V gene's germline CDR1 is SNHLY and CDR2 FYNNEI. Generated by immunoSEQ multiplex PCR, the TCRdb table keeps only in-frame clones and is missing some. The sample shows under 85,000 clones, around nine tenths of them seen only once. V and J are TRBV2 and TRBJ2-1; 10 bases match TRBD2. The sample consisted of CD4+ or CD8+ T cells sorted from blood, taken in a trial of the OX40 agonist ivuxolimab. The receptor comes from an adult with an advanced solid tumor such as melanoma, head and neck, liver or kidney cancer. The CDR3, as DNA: TGTGCCAGCAGTGTTTATCTAGCGGGAGAAGGCGAGCAGTTCTTC. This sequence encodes CASSVYLAGEGEQFF.